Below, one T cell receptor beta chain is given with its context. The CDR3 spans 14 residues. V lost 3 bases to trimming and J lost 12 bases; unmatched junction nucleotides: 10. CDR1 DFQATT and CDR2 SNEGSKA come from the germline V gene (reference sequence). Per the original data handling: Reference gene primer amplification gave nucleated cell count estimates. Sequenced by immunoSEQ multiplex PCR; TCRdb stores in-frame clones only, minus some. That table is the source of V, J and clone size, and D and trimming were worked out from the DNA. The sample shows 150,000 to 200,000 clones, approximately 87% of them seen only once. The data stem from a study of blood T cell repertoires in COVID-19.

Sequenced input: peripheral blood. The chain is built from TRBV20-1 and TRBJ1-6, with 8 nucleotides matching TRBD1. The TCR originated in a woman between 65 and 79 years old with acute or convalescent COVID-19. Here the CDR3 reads CSASRDRISRPLHF. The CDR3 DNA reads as TGCAGTGCTAGTCGGGACAGGATTTCTCGACCCCTCCACTTT.